The entry below gives a single T cell receptor beta chain sequence along with its context. This CDR3 region has 16 residues. Looked up from germline, CDR1 is MNHGY and CDR2 is SAAAGT. This sample was taken from a study of T cells expressing NK-cell markers. For each CDR3 protein, TCRdb gives one entry from its re-call of the 5' RACE reads, without DNA. This sample's table reports 250,000 or so distinct CDR3 sequences. The chain uses TRBV6-8 and TRBJ2-1; TCRdb names TRBD1, which stays unverified in the absence of DNA. The sequence derives from a woman aged 18-70 years in good health. Sample: blood T cells: a sorted CD56 or NKG2C T cell subset, CD4+ or CD8+ T cells, or bulk PBMC T cells (not recorded which). This CDR3 is CASSRYPGPPYNEQFF.